One sample yielded the 30 T cell receptor beta chains listed below, sequenced in a study of cytomegalovirus exposure and HLA in healthy donors. 60 Vbeta and 13 Jbeta primers were used in PCR. TCRdb's copy holds only in-frame clones and misses some; the assay was immunoSEQ multiplex PCR. The table includes some 150,000 clones, over 65% detected once. The sequencing input was PBMCs. The receptors come from a woman between 40 and 55 years old in good health and CMV-seronegative.

The chain employs TRBV25-1 and TRBJ2-5; 12 bases align to TRBD2. The CDR3 sequence is 17 residues long. Germline CDR1 is MGHDK and CDR2 is SYGVNS. V dropped 2 bases and J dropped 2; count of bases not matched to a gene: 6. CDR3 protein: CASSEGLAGGLQETQYF. The CDR3 nucleotides are TGTGCCAGCAGTGAAGGCCTAGCGGGGGGGCTACAAGAGACCCAGTACTTC.

This clone was picked up one time. The rearrangement links TRBV11-2 to TRBJ2-4, with 12 bases lining up with TRBD2. V shed 3 bases, J shed 0 bases, and the junction held 6 bases outside the gene matches. CDR1 is SGHAT and CDR2 is FQNNGV in the germline V gene. The length of the CDR3 is 18 residues. As DNA, the CDR3 is TGTGCCAGCAGCTTTCTAGCGGGGGGGCCCGTAGCCAAAAACATTCAGTACTTC. It is translated as CASSFLAGGPVAKNIQYF.

V gene TRBV7-8 combines with J gene TRBJ2-7, with 7 bases aligning to TRBD2. Germline V gene data show CDR1 as SGHVS and CDR2 as FQNEAQ. CDR3 length: 13 amino acids. After removal of 1 base from V and 7 bases from J, the junction contained 4 bases not matched to a gene. The CDR3: CASSLGTGGEQYF. In DNA, the CDR3 is TGTGCCAGCAGCTTAGGGACGGGAGGAGAGCAGTACTTC.

This clone was detected a few times. Here the CDR3 reads CASSSASAGPFYNEQFF. The CDR3 coding sequence is TGTGCCAGCAGCTCCGCGTCAGCGGGACCTTTCTACAATGAGCAGTTCTTC. This chain uses TRBV7-4 with TRBJ2-1; 7 nucleotides align to TRBD2. The V and J ends lost 4 bases and 3 bases, in that order; junction bases with no gene match: 12. Germline CDR1 is SGHVT and CDR2 is SQSDAQ. The CDR3 is 17 amino acids.

The chain uses TRBV5-6 and TRBJ1-2; D gene ambiguous. Germline V lookup: CDR1 SGHDT, CDR2 YYEEEE. CDR3 length: 14 residues. V was shortened by 2 bases and J by 4 bases, with 12 bases between the two germline ends. CDR3 loop: CASSFSQHLYGYTF. CDR3 in DNA: TGTGCCAGCAGCTTCTCACAACACCTCTATGGCTACACCTTC.

This clone came up a few times. The chain carries TRBV5-1 and TRBJ1-1; perhaps TRBD1 as D (5 bases). With 5 bases removed from V and 3 bases from J, the gap between germline ends came to 8 bases. The CDR3 is made up of 12 amino acids. The V gene's germline CDR1 is SGHRS and CDR2 YFSETQ. CDR3 in amino acids: CASRLTDTEAFF. As DNA, the CDR3 is TGCGCCAGCAGACTGACAGACACTGAAGCTTTCTTT.

The chain has TRBV5-8 and TRBJ1-1; possibly TRBD1 for D (6 bases). V was trimmed by 5 bases and J by 1 base, leaving 15 bases between them. CDR1 and CDR2 (germline): SGHTS, YDEGEE. The CDR3 has 15 amino acids. The CDR3 nucleotides are TGTGCCAGCAGTACCTCTGGCAGGGGGAACACTGAAGCTTTCTTT. Translated: CASSTSGRGNTEAFF.

V is TRBV11-3 and J is TRBJ2-7; no clear D gene. The CDR3 has 17 amino acids. Trimming took 0 bases from V and 0 from J, leaving 15 bases between them. Per germline, CDR1 SGHNT and CDR2 YENEEA. The CDR3 is CASSLDHRRMSSYEQYF. CDR3 nucleotide sequence: TGTGCCAGCAGCTTAGATCACAGACGGATGAGCTCCTACGAGCAGTACTTC.

The chain recombines TRBV5-4 with TRBJ1-2; no firm D call. The germline CDR1 and CDR2 sequences are SGHNT and YYREEE (reference sequence). This CDR3 region has 14 residues. Trimming shortened V by 0 bases and J by 5 bases, and 11 bases separated the two germline ends. The CDR3 reads CASSLALSGYGYTF. DNA for the CDR3: TGTGCCAGCAGCTTGGCCCTTAGCGGGTATGGCTACACCTTC.

This clone was counted a single time. The chain joins TRBV2 to TRBJ1-4; D is undetermined. Trimming took 10 bases from V and 0 from J, leaving 9 bases between them. Germline V CDR1 and CDR2: SNHLY, FYNNEI. CDR3 size: 13 residues. The CDR3 spells CATWPATNEKLFF. The CDR3 DNA is TGTGCCACCTGGCCTGCAACTAATGAAAAACTGTTTTTT.

The chain links TRBV29-1 to TRBJ1-2; 7 nucleotides line up with TRBD1. The CDR3 sequence is 11 residues long. Germline V gene data show CDR1 as SQVTM and CDR2 as ANQGSEA. After removal of 7 bases from V and 6 bases from J, the junction contained 5 bases not matched to a gene. The CDR3 loop is CSGRQGHGYTF. The CDR3 DNA reads TGCAGCGGGAGACAGGGACATGGCTACACCTTC.

V is TRBV6-1 and J is TRBJ1-2; TRBD1 might be the D (6 bases). The germline V gene has CDR1 MNHNS and CDR2 SASEGT. Trimming cost V 6 bases and J 1 base, with 12 bases left between them. The CDR3 is made up of 14 amino acids. This CDR3 is CASSTGSNNYGYTF. As DNA, the CDR3 is TGTGCCAGCAGCACAGGGTCTAATAACTATGGCTACACCTTC.

The CDR3 bases are TGTGCCTGGAGCCCGCCATCCGGACAGGGAAGTTGGGAGACCCAGTACTTC. It translates to CAWSPPSGQGSWETQYF. The chain joins TRBV30 to TRBJ2-5, with 8 bases identical to TRBD1. Germline assignment: CDR1 GTSNPN and CDR2 SVGIG (reference sequence). The CDR3 length is 17 residues. V shed 3 bases and J 5 bases; nucleotides not matched to a gene: 17.

This chain uses TRBV11-2 with TRBJ1-3; no firm D call. CDR3 length equals 16 residues. Looked up from germline, CDR1 is SGHAT and CDR2 is FQNNGV. Trimming stripped 6 bases from V and 0 bases from J, with 15 bases between. The CDR3 DNA is TGTGCCAGCAGGAAGATGGCGGACTCCTCTGGAAACACCATATATTTT. Protein product: CASRKMADSSGNTIYF.

Regarding this clone: The junction shows a germline mismatch at one end, possibly a read error. The rearrangement uses TRBV7-7 and TRBJ2-7; possible D gene TRBD1, 5 bases. The CDR3 totals 14 residues. Germline assignment: CDR1 SSHAT and CDR2 FNYEAQ (reference sequence). CDR3 protein: CASSLGVGAYEQYF. The CDR3 DNA follows: TGTGCTAGCAGCTTAGGCGTAGGGGCCTACGAGCAGTACTTC.

The chain carries TRBV5-1 and TRBJ2-2; 8 nucleotides match TRBD1. The germline V gene has CDR1 SGHRS and CDR2 YFSETQ. The V gene end was trimmed by 3 bases and the J gene end by 0 bases; junction bases not matched to a gene: 7. The CDR3 has 17 amino acids. CDR3 bases: TGCGCCAGCAGCTCGACAGGGGACTTCGCGAACACCGGGGAGCTGTTTTTT. It codes for CASSSTGDFANTGELFF.

The chain recombines TRBV2 with TRBJ1-6; D unresolved. Germline V CDR1 and CDR2: SNHLY, FYNNEI. Trimming stripped 4 bases from V and 5 bases from J, with 6 bases between. CDR3 length equals 13 residues. CDR3 sequence reads: CASSAGNNSPLHF. The DNA of the CDR3 is TGTGCCAGCAGTGCAGGAAATAATTCACCCCTCCACTTT.

The rearrangement links TRBV5-1 to TRBJ2-7; 11 nucleotides line up with TRBD1. Germline-derived CDR1 and CDR2 are SGHRS and YFSETQ. This CDR3 region has 15 residues. The V segment lost 7 bases and the J segment 4 bases; nucleotides outside the gene matches: 10. The CDR3 is CASGPGQGAGYEQYF. The CDR3 region has the DNA TGCGCCAGCGGACCCGGACAGGGGGCGGGATACGAGCAGTACTTC.

The genes are TRBV11-3 and TRBJ2-3; TRBD2 aligns across 10 bases. The CDR3 totals 19 residues. Germline assignment: CDR1 SGHNT and CDR2 YENEEA. V lost 5 bases and J lost 3; bases outside the gene matches: 17. The CDR3 region is CASSPTSSGRAGATDTQYF. In DNA, the CDR3 is TGTGCCAGCAGCCCTACTTCCAGCGGGAGGGCTGGAGCGACAGATACGCAGTATTTT.

The chain is built from TRBV25-1 and TRBJ2-7; D might be TRBD1 (5 bases). The CDR3 consists of 15 residues. Trimming took off 2 bases at V and 2 bases at J, with 13 bases between the two ends. Germline V lookup: CDR1 MGHDK, CDR2 SYGVNS. This chain's CDR3 is CASSEGAGSTYEQYF. CDR3 bases: TGTGCCAGCAGTGAAGGGGCAGGGTCAACCTACGAGCAGTACTTC.

The genes are TRBV10-3 and TRBJ1-5; a weak D match, TRBD1 (6 bases). Looked up from germline, CDR1 is ENHRY and CDR2 is SYGVKD. Trimming removed 4 bases at V and 3 bases at J, with 13 bases between. The CDR3 has 15 residues. CDR3 region: CAISGQDVLNQPQHF. DNA of the CDR3: TGTGCCATCAGTGGACAGGATGTTCTCAATCAGCCCCAGCATTTT.

CDR3 sequence: CASSLRDLEGSPLHF. The CDR3 nucleotides are TGCGCCAGCAGCTTAAGGGACTTGGAGGGTTCACCCCTCCACTTT. V and J are TRBV5-1 and TRBJ1-6, with D possibly being TRBD1 (5 bases). V lost 2 bases and J lost 9, with 15 bases in between. The CDR3 covers 15 residues. Germline V gene lookup returns CDR1 SGHRS and CDR2 YFSETQ.

This clone was observed a handful of times. CDR3 sequence reads: CASSEGGGEQYF. CDR3 DNA sequence: TGTGCCAGCAGTGAGGGTGGAGGCGAGCAGTACTTC. The chain employs TRBV25-1 and TRBJ2-7; D perhaps matches TRBD2 (5 bases). The CDR3 consists of 12 residues. Germline lookup yields CDR1 MGHDK and CDR2 SYGVNS. The V and J ends lost 3 bases and 6 bases respectively, with 9 bases between them.

This clone was recorded once. V usage is TRBV6-6 and J usage is TRBJ1-4, with 8 bases identical to TRBD1. Germline V CDR1 and CDR2: MNHNY, SVGAGI (reference sequence). The CDR3 is 15 amino acids. V trimming: 2 bases; J trimming: 7 bases; junction bases outside the gene matches: 6. The CDR3 is CASSYRDRLAEKLFF. The CDR3 DNA is TGTGCCAGCAGTTACAGGGACAGGTTAGCTGAAAAACTGTTTTTT.

The chain uses TRBV5-4 and TRBJ2-3; D perhaps matches TRBD2 (5 bases). V was trimmed by 3 bases and J by 2 bases, leaving 10 bases between them. CDR1 is SGHNT and CDR2 is YYREEE in the germline V gene (reference sequence). The CDR3 has 14 amino acids. As DNA, the CDR3 is TGTGCCAGCAGCTCCCGGGGATACACAGATACGCAGTATTTT. Its translation is CASSSRGYTDTQYF.

The chain is built from TRBV6-1 and TRBJ2-7; the D gene is possibly TRBD2 (5 bases). Germline CDR1 MNHNS, CDR2 SASEGT. The V gene lost 1 base and the J gene lost 9 bases, with 13 bases spanning the gap. The CDR3 runs 13 residues. The CDR3 reads CASSEGVGGRQYF. Here the CDR3 DNA reads TGTGCCAGCAGTGAAGGGGTTGGAGGTAGGCAGTACTTC.

This chain connects TRBV5-8 to TRBJ2-2; no clear D. This CDR3 is built from 13 residues. The germline V gene encodes CDR1 SGHTS and CDR2 YDEGEE. Trimming shortened V by 4 bases and J by 6 bases, and 10 bases separated the two germline ends. The chain's CDR3 is CASSPPFSGELFF. The CDR3 DNA reads TGTGCCAGCAGCCCCCCGTTTTCCGGGGAGCTGTTTTTT.

The chain is built from TRBV28 and TRBJ1-5, with 8 bases matching TRBD1. Germline V gene data show CDR1 as MDHEN and CDR2 as SYDVKM. The CDR3 is made up of 14 amino acids. The ends lost 8 bases at V and 4 bases at J; junction bases unmatched: 7. DNA for the CDR3: TGTGCCAGCGGGACAGGATCGCTAAATCAGCCCCAGCATTTT. This codes for CASGTGSLNQPQHF.

The chain joins TRBV4-1 to TRBJ2-7; D unclear. The V and J ends lost 3 bases and 2 bases respectively, with 11 bases between them. The germline V gene has CDR1 MGHRA and CDR2 YSYEKL. CDR3 length equals 14 residues. The CDR3, as DNA: TGCGCCAGCAGCCATATTCGAACAACCTACGAGCAGTACTTC. This gives the protein CASSHIRTTYEQYF.

The genes are TRBV7-8 and TRBJ2-1; perhaps TRBD1 as D (5 bases). CDR1 and CDR2 from the germline V gene are SGHVS and FQNEAQ. This CDR3 comprises 15 residues. Trimming took 5 bases from V and 0 from J, leaving 11 bases between them. CDR3 sequence: CASSPRGSSYNEQFF. The CDR3 coding sequence is TGTGCCAGCAGCCCTAGGGGTAGCTCCTACAATGAGCAGTTCTTC. Full variable domain (outside the CDR3, taken from reference TRBV7-8 and TRBJ2-1): GAGVSQSPRYKVAKRGQDVALRCDPISGHVSLFWYQQALGQGPEFLTYFQNEAQLDKSGLPSDRFFAERPEGSVSTLKIQRTQQEDSAVYLCASSPRGSSYNEQFFGPGTRLTVL.